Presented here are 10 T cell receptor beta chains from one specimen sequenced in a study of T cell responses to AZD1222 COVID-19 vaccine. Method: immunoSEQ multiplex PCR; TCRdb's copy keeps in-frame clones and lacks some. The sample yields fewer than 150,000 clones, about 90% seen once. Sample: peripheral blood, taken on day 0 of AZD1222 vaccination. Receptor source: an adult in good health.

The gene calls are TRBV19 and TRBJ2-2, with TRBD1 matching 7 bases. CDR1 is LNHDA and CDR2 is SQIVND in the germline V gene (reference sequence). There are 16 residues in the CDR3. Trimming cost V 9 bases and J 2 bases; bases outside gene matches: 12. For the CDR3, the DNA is TGTGCCAGCCGCGACCGACAGGGTATAAACACCGGGGAGCTGTTTTTT. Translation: CASRDRQGINTGELFF.

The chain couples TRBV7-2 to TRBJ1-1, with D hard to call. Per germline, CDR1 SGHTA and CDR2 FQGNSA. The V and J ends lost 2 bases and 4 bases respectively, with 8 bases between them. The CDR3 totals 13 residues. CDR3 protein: CASSLSWGTEAFF. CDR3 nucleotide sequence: TGTGCCAGCAGCTTATCGTGGGGCACTGAAGCTTTCTTT.

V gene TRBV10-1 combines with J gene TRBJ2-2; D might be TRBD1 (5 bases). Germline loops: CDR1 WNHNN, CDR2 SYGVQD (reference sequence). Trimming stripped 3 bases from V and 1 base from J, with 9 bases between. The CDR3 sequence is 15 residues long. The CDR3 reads CASSDGRGNTGELFF. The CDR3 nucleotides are TGCGCCAGCAGTGATGGAAGGGGGAACACCGGGGAGCTGTTTTTT.

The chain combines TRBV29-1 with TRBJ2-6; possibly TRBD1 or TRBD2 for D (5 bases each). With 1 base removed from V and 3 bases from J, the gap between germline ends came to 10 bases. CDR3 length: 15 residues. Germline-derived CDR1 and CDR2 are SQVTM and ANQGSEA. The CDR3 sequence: CSVEGSGSGANVLTF. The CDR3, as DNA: TGCAGCGTTGAAGGCTCAGGGAGTGGGGCCAACGTCCTGACTTTC.

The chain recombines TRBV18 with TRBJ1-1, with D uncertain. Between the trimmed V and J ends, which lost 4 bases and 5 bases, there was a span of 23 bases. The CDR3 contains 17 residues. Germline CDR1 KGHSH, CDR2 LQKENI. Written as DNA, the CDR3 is TGTGCCAGCTCACGTGGGCTGCGCAATCGATTATTAACTGAAGCTTTCTTT. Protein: CASSRGLRNRLLTEAFF.

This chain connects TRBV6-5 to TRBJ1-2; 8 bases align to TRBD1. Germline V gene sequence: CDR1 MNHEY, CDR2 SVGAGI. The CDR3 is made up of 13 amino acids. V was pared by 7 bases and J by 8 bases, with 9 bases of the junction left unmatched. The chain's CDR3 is CASNNPPGGGYTF. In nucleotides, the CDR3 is TGTGCCAGCAATAACCCCCCAGGGGGCGGCTACACCTTC.

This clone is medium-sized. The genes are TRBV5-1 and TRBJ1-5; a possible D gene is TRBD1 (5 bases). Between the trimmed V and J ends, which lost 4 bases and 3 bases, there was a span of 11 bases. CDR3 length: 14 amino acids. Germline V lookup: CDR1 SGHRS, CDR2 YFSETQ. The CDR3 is CASSPGPNNQPQHF. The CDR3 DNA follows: TGCGCCAGCAGCCCGGGACCGAACAATCAGCCCCAGCATTTT.

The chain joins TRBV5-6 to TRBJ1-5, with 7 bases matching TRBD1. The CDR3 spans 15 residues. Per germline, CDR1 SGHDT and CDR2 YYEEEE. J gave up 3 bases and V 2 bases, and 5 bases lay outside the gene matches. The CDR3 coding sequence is TGTGCCAGCAGCTTACAGGGGAGAAACAATCAGCCCCAGCATTTT. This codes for CASSLQGRNNQPQHF.

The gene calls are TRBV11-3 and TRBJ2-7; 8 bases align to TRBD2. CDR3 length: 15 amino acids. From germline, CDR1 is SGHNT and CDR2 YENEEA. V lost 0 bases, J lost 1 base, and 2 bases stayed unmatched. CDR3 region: CASSLDGTRSYEQYF. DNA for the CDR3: TGTGCCAGCAGCTTAGATGGGACTAGGTCCTACGAGCAGTACTTC.

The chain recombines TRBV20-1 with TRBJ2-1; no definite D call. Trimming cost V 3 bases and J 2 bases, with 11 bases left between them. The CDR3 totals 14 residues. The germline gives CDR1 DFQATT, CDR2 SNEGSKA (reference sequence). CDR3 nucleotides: TGCAGTGCTAGTCGACCGACGGCCTACAATGAGCAGTTCTTC. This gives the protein CSASRPTAYNEQFF.